Below are 14 T cell receptor beta chains sequenced from a single sample in a study of cytomegalovirus exposure and HLA in healthy donors. This PCR relied on a set of 60 Vbeta primers and 13 Jbeta primers. TCRdb's table, derived via immunoSEQ multiplex PCR, lists solely in-frame clones and lacks some. The data contain about 270,000 clones, roughly 70% of them singletons. Input material: PBMCs. Receptors originate from a female donor in good health and CMV-seronegative.

CDR3 amino acids: CASSESIRASEDTGELFF. For the CDR3, the DNA is TGCGCCAGCAGTGAGTCGATCAGGGCGTCAGAGGACACCGGGGAGCTGTTTTTT. The gene calls are TRBV10-1 and TRBJ2-2, with D possibly matching TRBD1 (5 bases). The V end lost 0 bases, the J end lost 3 bases, and 17 bases lay between the germline ends. This CDR3 has 18 amino acids. The V gene's germline CDR1 is WNHNN and CDR2 SYGVQD (reference sequence).

Concerning this clone itself: Relative to the germline gene, one junction end is altered; a read error may explain this. CDR3 in DNA: TGTGCCAGCAGCCAAGACGGACAGGGAAGAAACACCATATATTTT. Amino acid sequence: CASSQDGQGRNTIYF. The V gene is TRBV4-1, the J gene TRBJ1-3, with TRBD1 matching over 8 bases. Germline V lookup: CDR1 MGHRA, CDR2 YSYEKL. This CDR3 region has 15 residues.

DNA of the CDR3: TGTGCCAGCACTCTATCGGTCGGCAGAGGGAATACCTATGGCTACACCTTC. It translates to CASTLSVGRGNTYGYTF. This rearrangement joins TRBV11-2 to TRBJ1-2; D unclear. V was pared by 7 bases and J by 4 bases, with 25 bases between. The CDR3 spans 17 residues. Germline values: CDR1 SGHAT, CDR2 FQNNGV.

This chain joins TRBV14 and TRBJ1-2, with D unclear. CDR3 length equals 13 residues. Germline-derived CDR1 and CDR2 are SGHDN and FVKESK. V shed 1 base and J shed 4 bases, with 7 bases lying between them. The CDR3 DNA is TGTGCCAGCAGCCAAGGGCAGTTCTATGGCTACACCTTC. Translated: CASSQGQFYGYTF.

The chain couples TRBV5-8 to TRBJ1-2; no definite D call. V lost 3 bases and J lost 4, with 19 bases in between. The CDR3 contains 16 residues. Germline lookup yields CDR1 SGHTS and CDR2 YDEGEE. The chain's CDR3 is CASSSRSSTRVYGYTF. CDR3 DNA sequence: TGTGCCAGCAGCTCCAGATCCAGCACGCGGGTCTATGGCTACACCTTC.

The V gene is TRBV29-1, the J gene TRBJ1-4; 7 nucleotides agree with TRBD1. The germline CDR1 and CDR2 sequences are SQVTM and ANQGSEA. V was clipped by 6 bases and J by 5 bases; unmatched bases: 6. CDR3 length equals 13 residues. CDR3: CSVPRGVNEKLFF. The CDR3, as DNA: TGCAGCGTCCCCAGGGGGGTGAATGAAAAACTGTTTTTT.

The rearrangement uses TRBV5-1 and TRBJ2-6; 7 bases match TRBD1. J gave up 12 bases and V 4 bases, and 4 bases lay outside the gene matches. In germline, CDR1 is SGHRS, CDR2 YFSETQ. The CDR3 length is 12 residues. The chain's CDR3 is CASSPRDSVLTF. The CDR3 region has the DNA TGCGCCAGCAGCCCAAGGGACAGCGTCCTGACTTTC.

This clone was seen more than once but under ten times. The J gene is TRBJ1-2, the V gene TRBV5-1; 9 bases are shared with TRBD1. This CDR3 spans 15 amino acids. The junction had 6 bases not matched to a gene; V was cut back by 5 bases and J by 1 base. Germline V CDR1 and CDR2: SGHRS, YFSETQ. The CDR3 spells CASSQDRGGNYGYTF. The CDR3 coding sequence is TGCGCCAGCAGTCAAGACAGGGGGGGTAACTATGGCTACACCTTC.

The chain is built from TRBV7-2 and TRBJ2-7; 11 nucleotides align to TRBD2. CDR3 length equals 16 residues. The V and J ends lost 4 bases and 0 bases, in that order; junction bases with no gene match: 5. Germline assignment: CDR1 SGHTA and CDR2 FQGNSA. DNA of the CDR3: TGTGCCAGCAGCTCCCGACTAGCGGGAAGCTCCTACGAGCAGTACTTC. Translation gives CASSSRLAGSSYEQYF.

The chain uses TRBV6-1 and TRBJ1-4; 11 positions agree with TRBD1. V trimming: 8 bases; J trimming: 7 bases; junction bases outside the gene matches: 3. Germline values: CDR1 MNHNS, CDR2 SASEGT. This CDR3 is built from 13 residues. CDR3 in DNA: TGTGCCAGCCAGGACAGGGGGCTTGAAAAACTGTTTTTT. It is translated as CASQDRGLEKLFF.

J is TRBJ2-7 and V is TRBV5-1; TRBD2 agrees at 11 bases. The V segment lost 4 bases and the J segment 2 bases; nucleotides outside the gene matches: 11. CDR3 length: 17 residues. The V gene's germline CDR1 is SGHRS and CDR2 YFSETQ. In DNA form, the CDR3 reads TGCGCCAGCAGCCAAGGACTAGCGGGCACCCCCACCTACGAGCAGTACTTC. Its translation: CASSQGLAGTPTYEQYF.

The chain links TRBV27 to TRBJ2-1; 10 nucleotides agree with TRBD2. The ends lost 5 bases at V and 2 bases at J; junction bases unmatched: 6. This CDR3 comprises 16 residues. CDR1 MNHEY and CDR2 SMNVEV come from the germline V gene (reference sequence). The CDR3 nucleotides are TGTGCCAGCAGTCCGTGGACTAGCGGAGCCTACAATGAGCAGTTCTTC. Protein product: CASSPWTSGAYNEQFF.

This chain connects TRBV9 to TRBJ2-1, with D perhaps matching TRBD2 (6 bases). V was clipped by 4 bases and J by 9 bases, with 8 bases between them. This CDR3 spans 11 amino acids. Germline-derived CDR1 and CDR2 are SGDLS and YYNGEE. The CDR3 nucleotides are TGTGCCAGCAGCTACGGGAGTGAGCAGTTCTTC. Residues: CASSYGSEQFF.

The chain couples TRBV4-1 to TRBJ2-7; TRBD2 agrees at 9 bases. The V gene end was trimmed by 4 bases and the J gene end by 2 bases; junction bases not matched to a gene: 9. Germline-derived CDR1 and CDR2 are MGHRA and YSYEKL. This CDR3 has 16 amino acids. CDR3 DNA sequence: TGCGCCAGCAGCCCCTCCTTGTTAGCGGGAGCCTACGAGCAGTACTTC. Protein product: CASSPSLLAGAYEQYF.